This T cell receptor beta chain originates from a study of T-cell memory formation after mild COVID-19. The CDR3 loop spans 15 amino acids. V shed 4 bases and J shed 5 bases, with 18 bases lying between them. The germline V gene has CDR1 MNHEY and CDR2 SVGEGT. Via MiXCR, TCRdb re-called the 5' RACE reads, giving one row per CDR3 protein. The data hold roughly 400,000 distinct CDR3 sequences, with around 17% observed a single time. The chain is built from TRBV6-2 or TRBV6-3 and TRBJ2-7; D might be TRBD1 (6 bases). Sequencing was performed on PBMCs or a T cell subset sorted from them (not recorded which). The source of this sequence is a man aged 18 to 30 who had mild COVID-19 (a few samples of this study predate the infection). Cell type and time point are not known. CDR3 in amino acids: CASSSPNLSGDEQYF. The CDR3 bases are TGTGCCAGCAGTTCTCCCAACCTCTCAGGGGACGAGCAGTACTTC.